Listed below are T cell receptor beta chains from one sample, sequenced in a study of shared clonotypes between healthy human individuals. Some clones are missing from TCRdb's copy, which holds only in-frame ones; the method was immunoSEQ multiplex PCR. This table holds some 600,000 clones, 95% to 96% found once. Input material: naive CD8+ T cells sorted from blood. The receptor set was obtained from a woman aged 25-40 years in good health. Each CDR3 is given with its conserved first and last residue. A D gene is named only where the DNA matches it firmly.

v_call	d_call	j_call	cdr3_aa	cdr3_nt
TRBV4-2	-	TRBJ2-7	CASSHLATDRSYEQYF	TGTGCCAGCAGCCACCTAGCGACGGACAGATCCTACGAGCAGTACTTC
TRBV2	-	TRBJ1-2	CASSEAPGYTF	TGTGCCAGCAGTGAAGCCCCTGGTTACACCTTC
TRBV9	TRBD1	TRBJ1-1	CASSVGQGTEAFF	TGTGCCAGCAGCGTAGGACAGGGCACTGAAGCTTTCTTT
TRBV28	TRBD2	TRBJ2-7	CASSFAGGYVEQYF	TGTGCCAGCAGTTTTGCGGGAGGGTACGTCGAGCAGTACTTC
TRBV13	TRBD1	TRBJ2-7	CASSFTVGHRGFYEQYF	TGTGCCAGCAGCTTTACGGTCGGCCACAGGGGTTTCTACGAGCAGTACTTC
TRBV7-9	-	TRBJ1-1	CASSSGLNTEAFF	TGTGCCAGCAGCTCGGGACTGAACACTGAAGCTTTCTTT
TRBV2	-	TRBJ1-6	CASSGRATNSYNSPLHF	TGTGCCAGCAGTGGACGGGCAACAAACTCCTATAATTCACCCCTCCACTTT
TRBV7-2	-	TRBJ2-7	CASSSLLQGRNYYEQYF	TGTGCCAGCAGCTCATTATTACAGGGACGGAACTATTACGAGCAGTACTTC
TRBV7-8	TRBD2	TRBJ2-7	CASSYGLAGAVYEQYF	TGTGCCAGCAGCTATGGACTAGCGGGAGCAGTCTACGAGCAGTACTTC
TRBV6-5	-	TRBJ2-3	CASSYGGPSTDTQYF	TGTGCCAGCAGTTACGGGGGCCCCAGCACAGATACGCAGTATTTT
TRBV6-5	-	TRBJ2-7	CASSYSPGVSPGEQYF	TGTGCCAGCAGTTATTCCCCCGGGGTCAGTCCCGGCGAGCAGTACTTC
TRBV6-6	-	TRBJ1-1	CASSTGTEAFF	TGTGCCAGCAGTACGGGTACTGAAGCTTTCTTT
TRBV7-9	-	TRBJ2-5	CASSWGYQETQYF	TGTGCCAGCAGTTGGGGGTACCAAGAGACCCAGTACTTC
TRBV11-3	-	TRBJ2-5	CASSLTPGIQETQYF	TGTGCCAGCAGCTTAACCCCGGGGATCCAAGAGACCCAGTACTTC
TRBV14	-	TRBJ2-7	CASSLLTSSYEQYF	TGTGCCAGCAGCCTCTTGACGAGCTCCTACGAGCAGTACTTC
TRBV19	-	TRBJ1-3	CASSIGRTPGNTIYF	TGTGCCAGTAGTATAGGGCGGACACCAGGAAACACCATATATTTT
TRBV10-2	-	TRBJ1-1	CASSPGNTEAFF	TGCGCCAGCAGTCCCGGGAACACTGAAGCTTTCTTT
TRBV28	TRBD1	TRBJ2-7	CASSFDRGVSYEQYF	TGTGCCAGCAGTTTCGACAGGGGAGTCTCCTACGAGCAGTACTTC
TRBV7-6	TRBD2	TRBJ2-7	CASSLGPAGVSYEQYF	TGTGCCAGCAGCTTAGGCCCAGCGGGAGTATCCTACGAGCAGTACTTC
TRBV5-8	TRBD1	TRBJ1-2	CASSTLQGASRGYTF	TGTGCCAGCAGCACGCTACAGGGGGCGAGTCGTGGCTACACCTTC
TRBV27	-	TRBJ2-3	CASSRGPGTPPGTQYF	TGTGCCAGCAGTCGCGGGCCCGGGACTCCCCCAGGGACGCAGTATTTT
TRBV2	-	TRBJ2-5	CASNPPQGNQETQYF	TGTGCCAGCAATCCACCTCAGGGGAACCAAGAGACCCAGTACTTC
TRBV14	TRBD1	TRBJ2-1	CASSNRQGAYNEQFF	TGTGCCAGCAGCAATCGACAGGGGGCCTACAATGAGCAGTTCTTC
TRBV27	TRBD2	TRBJ2-7	CASSFRAGGLGEQYF	TGTGCCAGCAGTTTTAGAGCGGGAGGGCTCGGCGAGCAGTACTTC
TRBV7-9	TRBD1	TRBJ2-7	CASSPRDRVAYEQYF	TGTGCCAGCAGCCCAAGGGACAGGGTGGCCTACGAGCAGTACTTC
TRBV18	TRBD2	TRBJ2-7	CASSLNPGLAGFSSYEQYF	TGTGCCAGCTCACTCAACCCGGGACTAGCGGGTTTTAGCTCCTACGAGCAGTACTTC
TRBV5-4	-	TRBJ2-5	CASRYDPNDLGDETQYF	TGTGCCAGCAGGTACGACCCGAACGACCTAGGTGATGAGACCCAGTACTTC
TRBV7-8	-	TRBJ1-4	CASSRDRTNEKLFF	TGTGCCAGCAGCCGCGACAGAACTAATGAAAAACTGTTTTTT
TRBV5-4	-	TRBJ2-3	CASSLDRSLTDTQYF	TGTGCCAGCAGCCTAGATAGGTCCCTTACAGATACGCAGTATTTT
TRBV28	-	TRBJ1-1	CASRRIGLNTEAFF	TGTGCCAGCAGACGGATCGGACTGAACACTGAAGCTTTCTTT
TRBV10-1	TRBD2	TRBJ2-1	CASSSGTSPLRDEQFF	TGCGCCAGCAGCTCCGGGACTAGCCCCCTTAGAGATGAGCAGTTCTTC
TRBV4-2	-	TRBJ2-3	CASSQDDESTDTQYF	TGTGCCAGCAGCCAAGATGATGAGAGCACAGATACGCAGTATTTT
TRBV27	-	TRBJ1-1	CASSFNQGYTEAFF	TGTGCCAGCAGCTTCAACCAGGGGTACACTGAAGCTTTCTTT
TRBV5-1	-	TRBJ2-3	CASSLEAPSTDTQYF	TGCGCCAGCAGCTTGGAGGCACCTAGCACAGATACGCAGTATTTT
TRBV7-9	TRBD1	TRBJ1-1	CASSFGQGNEAFF	TGTGCCAGCAGCTTCGGACAGGGGAATGAAGCTTTCTTT